The rows below give T cell receptor beta chains drawn from one sample of a study of cytomegalovirus exposure and HLA in healthy donors. Profiling relied on immunoSEQ multiplex PCR, and the TCRdb table lists in-frame clones only, not all of them. This sample carries 120,000 to 150,000 clones, 73% of them seen once, and the ten largest clones take around 14%. The sequenced sample consisted of PBMCs. These receptors all come from a human donor in good health. CDR3s include the opening cysteine and the closing phenylalanine or tryptophan. D genes are given only for firm matches. Part of the rows lack a size; the others show once, few, many or a class for expanded clones.

J: TRBJ1-2
D: TRBD1
size: .
V: TRBV9
CDR3: CASSLRQGDYGYTF
DNA: TGTGCCAGCAGCTTACGACAGGGAGACTATGGCTACACCTTC

J: TRBJ2-7
D: .
size: few
V: TRBV4-1
CDR3: CASSQDLYEQYF
DNA: TGCGCCAGCAGCCAAGATCTATACGAGCAGTACTTC

J: TRBJ2-1
D: TRBD2
size: .
V: TRBV30
CDR3: CAWSITSGRYNEQFF
DNA: TGTGCCTGGAGTATTACTAGCGGGAGGTACAATGAGCAGTTCTTC

J: TRBJ1-5
D: TRBD1
size: once
V: TRBV5-1
CDR3: CASRRTGEENQPQHF
DNA: TGCGCCAGCAGGCGGACAGGGGAGGAGAATCAGCCCCAGCATTTT

J: TRBJ1-1
D: .
size: .
V: TRBV7-9
CDR3: CASSLDGNEAFF
DNA: TGTGCCAGCAGCTTAGACGGGAATGAAGCTTTCTTT

J: TRBJ1-2
D: .
size: .
V: TRBV4-1
CDR3: CASSQDQANYGYTF
DNA: TGCGCCAGCAGCCAAGACCAGGCTAACTATGGCTACACCTTC

J: TRBJ2-5
D: TRBD1
size: .
V: TRBV11-2
CDR3: CASSPGTGRETQYF
DNA: TGTGCCAGCAGCCCGGGGACAGGCCGGGAGACCCAGTACTTC

J: TRBJ2-7
D: TRBD1
size: .
V: TRBV5-6
CDR3: CASSLRTGDSYEQYF
DNA: TGTGCCAGCAGCTTGCGGACAGGGGACTCCTACGAGCAGTACTTC

J: TRBJ2-7
D: .
size: .
V: TRBV6-6
CDR3: CASSYLEQSYEQYF
DNA: TGTGCCAGCAGTTACCTCGAACAGTCCTACGAGCAGTACTTC

J: TRBJ2-7
D: TRBD1
size: .
V: TRBV29-1
CDR3: CSARTGGPGEQYF
DNA: TGCAGCGCTCGGACAGGGGGCCCAGGCGAGCAGTACTTC

J: TRBJ2-3
D: TRBD2
size: .
V: TRBV27
CDR3: CASSSTTPGLGTDTQYF
DNA: TGTGCCAGCAGCTCAACTACCCCGGGACTAGGCACAGATACGCAGTATTTT

J: TRBJ2-3
D: TRBD2
size: .
V: TRBV5-4
CDR3: CASSRLAHTDTQYF
DNA: TGTGCCAGCAGCCGACTAGCACACACAGATACGCAGTATTTT

J: TRBJ2-2
D: .
size: .
V: TRBV10-1
CDR3: CASSDWTTGTGELFF
DNA: TGCGCCAGCAGTGATTGGACTACGGGCACCGGGGAGCTGTTTTTT

J: TRBJ2-2
D: TRBD2
size: .
V: TRBV5-1
CDR3: CASSLTLGSGNMGELFF
DNA: TGCGCCAGCAGCCTGACCCTGGGTAGCGGGAATATGGGGGAGCTGTTTTTT

J: TRBJ1-5
D: .
size: .
V: TRBV4-1
CDR3: CASSLGTNQPQHF
DNA: TGCGCCAGCAGCCTCGGGACAAATCAGCCCCAGCATTTT

J: TRBJ2-3
D: .
size: .
V: TRBV9
CDR3: CASSVAGGDRTDTQYF
DNA: TGTGCCAGCAGCGTAGCTGGCGGGGATAGAACAGATACGCAGTATTTT

J: TRBJ2-3
D: TRBD2
size: .
V: TRBV9
CDR3: CASSNSGRGADTQYF
DNA: TGTGCCAGCAGCAATAGCGGGAGGGGGGCAGATACGCAGTATTTT

J: TRBJ2-5
D: .
size: .
V: TRBV19
CDR3: CASSIGAGNGETQYF
DNA: TGTGCCAGTAGTATAGGGGCCGGTAATGGGGAGACCCAGTACTTC

J: TRBJ2-7
D: TRBD1
size: .
V: TRBV9
CDR3: CASSVRTGGSYEQYF
DNA: TGTGCCAGCAGCGTCAGGACAGGGGGCTCCTACGAGCAGTACTTC

J: TRBJ2-3
D: .
size: .
V: TRBV5-4
CDR3: CASSFGDTQYF
DNA: TGTGCCAGCAGCTTCGGGGATACGCAGTATTTT

J: TRBJ1-2
D: TRBD1
size: .
V: TRBV27
CDR3: CASSLTGTGGSYTF
DNA: TGTGCCAGCAGTTTAACCGGGACAGGGGGTAGCTACACCTTC

J: TRBJ2-5
D: .
size: .
V: TRBV10-3
CDR3: CAISGQDDGTQYF
DNA: TGTGCCATCAGTGGTCAGGATGATGGGACCCAGTACTTC

J: TRBJ1-4
D: .
size: few
V: TRBV10-3
CDR3: CAISDPGMGMKELFF
DNA: TGTGCCATCAGTGACCCCGGGATGGGTATGAAAGAACTGTTTTTT